The source of this TCR beta chain is a study of blood T cell repertoires in COVID-19. The CDR3 is 13 residues long. Per germline, CDR1 LGHDT and CDR2 YNNKEL (reference sequence). Data came from immunoSEQ multiplex PCR; TCRdb stores just in-frame clones and leaves some out. The sample includes 430,000 or so clones, about 87% seen only once; the top ten take around 0.92%. The sequencing input was peripheral blood. This chain uses TRBV3-1 (or the pseudogene TRBV3-2) with TRBJ1-3; weak D call: TRBD1 (5 bases). The source is a man younger than 30 with COVID-19, enrolled during active disease. CDR3 amino acids: CAATGGAGNTIYF. The DNA for the CDR3 is TGTGCTGCAACGGGAGGGGCTGGAAACACCATATATTTT.